Listed below are T cell receptor beta chains from one sample, sequenced in a study of human T cells and chemical hapten exposure. TCRdb re-analysed the RACE reads in MiXCR, keeping a single row per CDR3 protein. Of approximately 400,000 distinct CDR3 sequences in the sample, 4.5% to 6% are singletons; the top ten hold just over 2.5%. The sample in question was whole blood, obtained in connection with sensitization to the hapten diphenylcyclopropenone (DPC). The source of these receptors is a woman in her forties or fifties with alopecia areata. Some clones in this sample may be carry-over from other donors' samples. CDR3s leave out the opening cysteine and the closing phenylalanine or tryptophan. The order of the fields is V gene, CDR3 length, J gene, CDR3 protein.

TRBV6-6,13,TRBJ1-5,ASSYSREVNQPQH
TRBV2,12,TRBJ1-1,ASLLQDRGTEAF
TRBV3-1,13,TRBJ2-7,ASSQGIQGSHEQY
TRBV6-1,12,TRBJ2-1,ASRPEAGEGEQF
TRBV9,13,TRBJ1-6,ASSVGSGYNSPLH
TRBV5-1,12,TRBJ1-4,ASSLGAGREKLF
TRBV5-6,12,TRBJ1-2,ASEGPRPNYGYT
TRBV5-1,17,TRBJ2-2,ASSLPGQGARSNTGELF
TRBV5-1,11,TRBJ2-5,ASFRDGEETQY
TRBV7-2,12,TRBJ2-7,ASSFILESGEQY
TRBV6-5,11,TRBJ2-3,ASSYWAGDTQY
TRBV20-1,15,TRBJ2-3,SARGGWASGNTDTQY
TRBV4-3,13,TRBJ2-6,ASSQGPPGANVLT
TRBV7-9,13,TRBJ1-1,ASSLDNTANTEAF
TRBV12-3/TRBV12-4,12,TRBJ1-3,ASSFGQAGNTIY
TRBV20-1,13,TRBJ2-5,SAPVGGPFQETQY
TRBV20-1,17,TRBJ2-1,SARDRRTGSITGYNEQF
TRBV28,14,TRBJ2-1,ASRYRTSVTYNEQF
TRBV9,13,TRBJ1-2,ASSGGQGMDYGYT
TRBV6-6,11,TRBJ1-1,ASISVAGAEAF
TRBV7-6,12,TRBJ2-3,ASSRLGSTDTQY
TRBV2,13,TRBJ2-7,ASRALGQSPYEQY
TRBV10-3,11,TRBJ1-6,AITFQNNSPLH
TRBV27,15,TRBJ2-7,ASSQPAGTSGSGEQY
TRBV2,14,TRBJ2-4,ASSVGRGPSKNIQY
TRBV12-3/TRBV12-4,15,TRBJ2-7,ASSPPSPGTGGNEQY
TRBV2,8,TRBJ1-1,ASLNTEAF
TRBV9,13,TRBJ2-1,ASSATGTPNNEQF
TRBV19,11,TRBJ1-2,ASSQARNYGYT
TRBV7-2,13,TRBJ2-3,ASSPGTTSTDTQY
TRBV7-2,15,TRBJ2-1,ASSSGLASTSYNEQF
TRBV12-5,12,TRBJ2-7,ASGLGPASREQY
TRBV3-1,12,TRBJ2-7,ASSSYRGPREQY
TRBV10-3,12,TRBJ1-1,ATQSGGVNTEAF
TRBV29-1,12,TRBJ2-4,SVELTGQGDIQY
TRBV11-2,12,TRBJ1-1,ASSLNPLNTEAF
TRBV2,12,TRBJ2-3,ASSENGLVDTQY
TRBV7-3,11,TRBJ1-2,ASSPGTGNGYT
TRBV10-3,13,TRBJ2-7,AISPGQGADNEQY
TRBV12-3/TRBV12-4,12,TRBJ1-1,ASSLASQNTEAF
TRBV7-2,16,TRBJ2-2,ASSLDRAGVAGTGELF
TRBV7-2,12,TRBJ2-3,ASSWDRESDTQY
TRBV5-1,14,TRBJ1-5,ASSLEGGRPSQPQH
TRBV12-3/TRBV12-4,13,TRBJ2-3,ASSFRTSGSSTQY
TRBV5-1,13,TRBJ1-5,ASSLGTPQGQPQH
TRBV7-7,11,TRBJ2-2,ASRLWDGGELF
TRBV5-4,12,TRBJ2-3,ASSSGVLPDTQY
TRBV7-2,14,TRBJ2-6,ASSLGQEGGANVLT
TRBV7-3,11,TRBJ2-1,ASSTTIRNEQF
TRBV3-1,11,TRBJ2-5,ASSQLGQETQY
TRBV20-1,10,TRBJ2-7,SARDKIAEQY
TRBV20-1,11,TRBJ2-7,SARHPASYEQY
TRBV3-1,13,TRBJ2-4,ASSQREGTKNIQY
TRBV27,11,TRBJ2-7,ASSYRTAYEQY
TRBV30,11,TRBJ2-7,AWSVQQSYEQY
TRBV18,12,TRBJ2-7,ASSPVPGSYEQY
TRBV12-3/TRBV12-4,11,TRBJ1-1,ASSSTGDTEAF
TRBV5-4,13,TRBJ2-1,ASSLGTSGMGEQF
TRBV20-1,9,TRBJ1-1,SASWAVEAF